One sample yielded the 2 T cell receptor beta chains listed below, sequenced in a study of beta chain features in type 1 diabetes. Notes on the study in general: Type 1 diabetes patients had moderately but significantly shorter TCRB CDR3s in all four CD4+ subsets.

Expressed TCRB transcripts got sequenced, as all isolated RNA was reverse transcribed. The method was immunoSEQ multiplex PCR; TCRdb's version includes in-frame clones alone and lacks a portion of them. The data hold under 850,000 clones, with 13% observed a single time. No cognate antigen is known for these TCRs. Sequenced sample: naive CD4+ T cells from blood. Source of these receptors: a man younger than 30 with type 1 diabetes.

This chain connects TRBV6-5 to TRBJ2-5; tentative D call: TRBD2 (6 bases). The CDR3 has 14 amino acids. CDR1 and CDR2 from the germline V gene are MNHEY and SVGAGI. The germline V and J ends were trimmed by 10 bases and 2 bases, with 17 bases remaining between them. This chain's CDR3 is CATSQGGGQETQYF. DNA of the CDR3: TGTGCCACCAGCCAGGGAGGTGGGCAAGAGACCCAGTACTTC.

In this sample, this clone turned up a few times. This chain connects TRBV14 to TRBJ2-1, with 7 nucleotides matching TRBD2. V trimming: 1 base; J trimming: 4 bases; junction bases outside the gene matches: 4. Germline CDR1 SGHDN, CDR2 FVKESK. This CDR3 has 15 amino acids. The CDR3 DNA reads TGTGCCAGCAGCCAAGGTCCGGGGGGATACAATGAGCAGTTCTTC. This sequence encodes CASSQGPGGYNEQFF.